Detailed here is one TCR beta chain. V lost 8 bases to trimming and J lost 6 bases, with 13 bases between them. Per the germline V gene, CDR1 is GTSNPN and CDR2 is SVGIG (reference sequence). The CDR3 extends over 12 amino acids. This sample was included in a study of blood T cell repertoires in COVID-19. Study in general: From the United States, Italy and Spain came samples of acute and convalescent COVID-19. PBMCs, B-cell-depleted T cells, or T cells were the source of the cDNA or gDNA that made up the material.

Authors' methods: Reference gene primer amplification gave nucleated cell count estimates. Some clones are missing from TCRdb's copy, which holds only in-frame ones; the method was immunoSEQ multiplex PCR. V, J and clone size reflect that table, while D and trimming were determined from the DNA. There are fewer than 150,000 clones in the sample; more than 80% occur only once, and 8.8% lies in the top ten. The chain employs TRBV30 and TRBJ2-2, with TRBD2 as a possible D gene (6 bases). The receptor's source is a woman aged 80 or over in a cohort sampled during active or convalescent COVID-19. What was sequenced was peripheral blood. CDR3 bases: TGTGCCCGGACTACCGTGGCCGGGGAGCTGTTTTTT. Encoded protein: CARTTVAGELFF.